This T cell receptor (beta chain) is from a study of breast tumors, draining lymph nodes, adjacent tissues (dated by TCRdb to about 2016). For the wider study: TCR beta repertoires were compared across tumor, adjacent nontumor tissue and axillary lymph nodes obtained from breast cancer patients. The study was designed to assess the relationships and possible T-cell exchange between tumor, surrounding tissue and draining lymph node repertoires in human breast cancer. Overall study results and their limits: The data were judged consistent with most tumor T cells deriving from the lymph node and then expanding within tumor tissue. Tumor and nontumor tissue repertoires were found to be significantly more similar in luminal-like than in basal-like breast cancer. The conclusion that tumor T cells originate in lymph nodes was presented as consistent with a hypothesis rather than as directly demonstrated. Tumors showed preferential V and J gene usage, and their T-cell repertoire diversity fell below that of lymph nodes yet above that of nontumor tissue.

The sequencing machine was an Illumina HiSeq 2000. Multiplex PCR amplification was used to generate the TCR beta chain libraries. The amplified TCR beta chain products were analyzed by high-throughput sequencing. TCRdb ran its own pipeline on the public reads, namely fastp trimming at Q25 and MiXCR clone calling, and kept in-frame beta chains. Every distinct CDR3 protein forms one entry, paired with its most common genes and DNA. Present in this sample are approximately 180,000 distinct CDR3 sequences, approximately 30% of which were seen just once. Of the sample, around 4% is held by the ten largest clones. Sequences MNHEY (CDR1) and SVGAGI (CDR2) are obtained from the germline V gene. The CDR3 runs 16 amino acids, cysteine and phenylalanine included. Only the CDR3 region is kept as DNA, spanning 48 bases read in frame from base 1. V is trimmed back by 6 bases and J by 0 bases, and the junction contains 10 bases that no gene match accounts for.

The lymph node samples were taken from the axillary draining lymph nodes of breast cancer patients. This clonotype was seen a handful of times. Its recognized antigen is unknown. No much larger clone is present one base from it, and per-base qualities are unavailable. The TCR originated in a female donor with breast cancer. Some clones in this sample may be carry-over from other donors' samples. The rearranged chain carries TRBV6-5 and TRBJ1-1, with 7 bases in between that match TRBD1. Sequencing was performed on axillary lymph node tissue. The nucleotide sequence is TGTGCCAGCAGCCCGACAGGGAATGCGATGAACACTGAAGCTTTCTTT. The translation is CASSPTGNAMNTEAFF.